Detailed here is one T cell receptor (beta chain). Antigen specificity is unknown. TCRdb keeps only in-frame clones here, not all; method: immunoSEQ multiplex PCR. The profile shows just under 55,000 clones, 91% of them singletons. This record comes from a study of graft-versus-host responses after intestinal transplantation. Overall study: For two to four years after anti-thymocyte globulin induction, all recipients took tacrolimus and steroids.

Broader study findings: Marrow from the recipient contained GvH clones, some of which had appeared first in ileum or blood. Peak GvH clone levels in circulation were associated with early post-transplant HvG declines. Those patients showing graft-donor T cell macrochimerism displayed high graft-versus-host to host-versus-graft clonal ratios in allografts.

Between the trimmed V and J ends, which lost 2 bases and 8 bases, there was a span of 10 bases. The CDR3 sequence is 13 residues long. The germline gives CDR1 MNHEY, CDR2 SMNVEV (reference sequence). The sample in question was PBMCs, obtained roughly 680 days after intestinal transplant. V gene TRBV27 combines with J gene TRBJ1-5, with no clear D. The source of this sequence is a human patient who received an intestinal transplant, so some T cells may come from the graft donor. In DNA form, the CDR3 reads TGTGCCAGCAGTTTAACGGGGAAGGAGCCCCAGCATTTT. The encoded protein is CASSLTGKEPQHF.